The 9 T cell receptor beta chains presented below share a single source sample, sequenced in a study of cytomegalovirus exposure and HLA in healthy donors. Amplification used 60 Vbeta primers and 13 Jbeta primers. Assay: immunoSEQ multiplex PCR; the TCRdb copy retains only in-frame clones and omits some. Seen here are 100,000 to 150,000 clones, 60% to 80% observed once, and the top ten hold around 4%. Input material: PBMCs. The receptors were gathered from a man aged 25-40 years in good health and CMV-seronegative.

The rearrangement uses TRBV6-1 and TRBJ2-1; possibly TRBD2 for D (6 bases). V gave up 2 bases and J gave up 4 bases, with 15 bases separating them. CDR1 is MNHNS and CDR2 is SASEGT in the germline V gene. The CDR3 is made up of 16 amino acids. The CDR3 reads CASSENAGFSYNEQFF. For the CDR3, the DNA is TGTGCCAGCAGTGAAAATGCGGGGTTCTCTTACAATGAGCAGTTCTTC.

This clone occurred a few times. The chain joins TRBV7-9 to TRBJ2-7, with a weak D call TRBD2 (6 bases). V shed 8 bases and J shed 5 bases, with 7 bases lying between them. CDR1 and CDR2 from the germline V gene are SEHNR and FQNEAQ (reference sequence). There are 10 residues in the CDR3. As DNA, the CDR3 is TGTGCCAGCTCGGGGGACGAGCAGTACTTC. Protein product: CASSGDEQYF.

The genes are TRBV7-3 and TRBJ1-1; D unclear. V was trimmed by 1 base and J by 2 bases, leaving 8 bases between them. CDR1 SGHTA and CDR2 FQGTGA come from the germline V gene. CDR3 size: 14 residues. The CDR3 DNA sequence: TGTGCCAGCAGCTTAATGTCAGGAAACACTGAAGCTTTCTTT. Protein sequence: CASSLMSGNTEAFF.

This rearrangement joins TRBV9 to TRBJ2-5, with a weak D call TRBD2 (6 bases). The V gene lost 1 base and the J gene lost 5 bases, with 15 bases spanning the gap. CDR1 is SGDLS, CDR2 YYNGEE, per germline. This CDR3 region has 15 residues. The CDR3 bases are TGTGCCAGCAGCGTAATGACTGGGGCGGGGGAGACCCAGTACTTC. It specifies CASSVMTGAGETQYF.

This rearrangement joins TRBV5-4 to TRBJ2-7; D possibly corresponds to TRBD2 (6 bases). This CDR3 comprises 16 residues. Per the germline V gene, CDR1 is SGHNT and CDR2 is YYREEE (reference sequence). Trimming left V 4 bases short and J 2 bases short, with 19 bases between. The CDR3 here is CASSPGGGPGTYEQYF. As DNA, the CDR3 is TGTGCCAGCAGCCCCGGCGGAGGGCCAGGGACCTACGAGCAGTACTTC.

The chain has TRBV6-1 and TRBJ2-7; the match to TRBD1 covers 7 bases. The CDR3 runs to 16 residues. V was clipped by 3 bases and J by 0 bases; unmatched bases: 8. Per the germline V gene, CDR1 is MNHNS and CDR2 is SASEGT. CDR3 DNA: TGTGCCAGCAGTGATCCCCCGGGACAGTCCTCCTACGAGCAGTACTTC. Translated, it gives CASSDPPGQSSYEQYF.

The J gene is TRBJ2-3, the V gene TRBV6-4; 14 bases are a match to TRBD2. CDR1 is MRHNA and CDR2 is SNTAGT in the germline V gene. This CDR3 spans 16 amino acids. Trimming took 3 bases from V and 2 from J; bases not matched to a gene: 1. The chain's CDR3 is CASSETSGGATDTQYF. The CDR3 nucleotides are TGTGCCAGCAGTGAGACTAGCGGGGGGGCCACAGATACGCAGTATTTT.

The chain links TRBV6-1 to TRBJ1-3; D not resolved. This CDR3 comprises 12 residues. The germline V gene encodes CDR1 MNHNS and CDR2 SASEGT. V gave up 6 bases and J gave up 4 bases, with 7 bases separating them. CDR3 loop: CASSSPGNTIYF. CDR3 bases: TGTGCCAGCAGCTCCCCCGGAAACACCATATATTTT.

The chain recombines TRBV18 with TRBJ1-1, with D possibly being TRBD1 (5 bases). This CDR3 is 17 amino acids long. The V and J ends lost 1 base and 4 bases respectively, with 19 bases between them. Germline CDR1 is KGHSH and CDR2 is LQKENI. CDR3 protein: CASSPQGTRASFTEAFF. In nucleotides, the CDR3 is TGTGCCAGCTCACCACAAGGAACCAGGGCGTCATTCACTGAAGCTTTCTTT. Full variable domain (outside the CDR3, taken from reference TRBV18 and TRBJ1-1): NAGVMQNPRHLVRRRGQEARLRCSPMKGHSHVYWYRQLPEEGLKFMVYLQKENIIDESGMPKERFSAEFPKEGPSILRIQQVVRGDSAAYFCASSPQGTRASFTEAFFGQGTRLTVV.